A selection of T cell receptor beta chains follows, all from one sample in a study of T cell responses to AZD1222 COVID-19 vaccine. The protocol was immunoSEQ multiplex PCR, while the TCRdb copy is restricted to in-frame clones and leaves out a portion. The sample yields under 140,000 clones, roughly 92% seen once. This material consisted of peripheral blood, taken 28 days after the second AZD1222 dose. Receptors were obtained from an adult who received the AZD1222 COVID-19 vaccine. Both conserved end residues are part of each CDR3. The D gene is left open where the match is weak. Clone size is given for some rows only: seen once, a few or many times, or a class if the clone is expanded.

V gene,D gene,clone size,J gene,CDR3 DNA,CDR3 protein
TRBV4-3,TRBD1,.,TRBJ2-2,TGCGCCAGCAGCCAAGCAGGGGGCGGGGAGCTGTTTTTT,CASSQAGGGELFF
TRBV18,TRBD1,.,TRBJ1-2,TGTGCCAGCTCACCGGCAGGGGGCGACGGCTACACCTTC,CASSPAGGDGYTF
TRBV9,TRBD2,.,TRBJ2-7,TGTGCCAGCGGGGGGGCCTACGAGCAGTACTTC,CASGGAYEQYF
TRBV7-6,.,.,TRBJ2-7,TGTGCCAGCAGCTTACTCCTCGACGAGCAGTACTTC,CASSLLLDEQYF
TRBV2,.,.,TRBJ1-5,TGTGCCAGCAGTGAAGCTAGGCAGTATAGCAATCAGCCCCAGCATTTT,CASSEARQYSNQPQHF
TRBV7-9,.,.,TRBJ1-5,TGTGCCAGCAGCTTAGATTTTCAGCCCCAGCATTTT,CASSLDFQPQHF
TRBV4-1,.,.,TRBJ2-3,TGCGCCAGCAGCCAAGATCCCCTCGGGCGCACAGATACGCAGTATTTT,CASSQDPLGRTDTQYF
TRBV5-1,.,.,TRBJ2-2,TGCGCCAGCAGCTTGGGTGTAATTGGTAACACCGGGGAGCTGTTTTTT,CASSLGVIGNTGELFF
TRBV3-1/TRBV3-2,.,once,TRBJ1-3,TGTGCCAGCAGCCAAGTCCTCGGCCGCGGGGGCACCATATATTTT,CASSQVLGRGGTIYF
TRBV19,TRBD1,.,TRBJ1-3,TGTGCCAGTAGTCCAACGCGACAGGGCTCTGGAAACACCATATATTTT,CASSPTRQGSGNTIYF
TRBV14,.,.,TRBJ2-3,TGTGCCAGCAGCCAAGTGGTGGGGGAACCAGGAGATACGCAGTATTTT,CASSQVVGEPGDTQYF
TRBV28,.,.,TRBJ2-1,TGTGCCAGCAGTTTAAGCAGGGATGAGCAGTTCTTC,CASSLSRDEQFF
TRBV19,TRBD1,.,TRBJ1-2,TGTGCCAGTAGTGGCCAGGGGGGATTATATGGCTACACCTTC,CASSGQGGLYGYTF
TRBV9,.,.,TRBJ2-3,TGTGCCAGCAGCGTAGGCGGGGGCTCCACAGATACGCAGTATTTT,CASSVGGGSTDTQYF
TRBV5-6,TRBD1,.,TRBJ2-1,TGTGCCAGCAGCTCCGCCCGACAGGGAAGGTACAATGAGCAGTTCTTC,CASSSARQGRYNEQFF
TRBV19,.,few,TRBJ2-3,TGTGCCAGTAGTATAGACCAGGATACGCAGTATTTT,CASSIDQDTQYF
TRBV27,TRBD2,.,TRBJ2-7,TGTGCCAGCAGTTTAGGGCGGGGGGTCTCCTACGAGCAGTACTTC,CASSLGRGVSYEQYF
TRBV7-5,.,.,TRBJ1-6,TGTGCCAGAAGCTGTATCCGGGAATACAATTCACCCCTCCACTTT,CARSCIREYNSPLHF
TRBV5-8,.,.,TRBJ2-6,TGTGCCAGCAGCTTTGGGGACGGGAGCTCTGGGGCCAACGTCCTGACTTTC,CASSFGDGSSGANVLTF
TRBV13,.,.,TRBJ2-2,TGTGCCAGCAGCTTAGGAGGGGACTACACCGGGGAGCTGTTTTTT,CASSLGGDYTGELFF
TRBV27,TRBD1,.,TRBJ1-2,TGTGCCAGCAGTTTATCCCGGACAGGGCGGGGCTACACCTTC,CASSLSRTGRGYTF
TRBV6-6,TRBD1,.,TRBJ2-5,TGTGCCAGCAGTCGGACAGGGGGTTTAATAGAGACCCAGTACTTC,CASSRTGGLIETQYF